The 9 T cell receptor beta chains in this list originate from one sample, sequenced in a study of PD-1 blockade in classical Hodgkin lymphoma. Generated by immunoSEQ multiplex PCR, the TCRdb table keeps only in-frame clones and is missing some. This sample has 23,000 or so clones, with about 82% found just once. Following autologous stem cell transplantation, relapse occurred in every patient, and exposure to brentuximab vedotin varied. The material sequenced was peripheral blood mononuclear cells (PBMCs), taken before the second cycle of nivolumab. Receptors were obtained from a human donor with classical Hodgkin lymphoma.

This rearrangement joins TRBV10-1 to TRBJ2-7; TRBD2 matches 12 bases. The germline V gene encodes CDR1 WNHNN and CDR2 SYGVQD (reference sequence). V shed 0 bases, J shed 4 bases, and the junction held 4 bases outside the gene matches. CDR3 length: 16 amino acids. Here the CDR3 DNA reads TGCGCCAGCAGTGAGTCGAGGACTAGCGGGGCTTACGAGCAGTACTTC. This codes for CASSESRTSGAYEQYF.

The V and J genes are TRBV28 and TRBJ2-3; D remains ambiguous. The CDR3 totals 14 residues. Germline V gene lookup returns CDR1 MDHEN and CDR2 SYDVKM. Trimming shortened V by 2 bases and J by 1 base, and 7 bases separated the two germline ends. DNA of the CDR3: TGTGCCAGCAGTTTAAGGACGGGCACAGATACGCAGTATTTT. Encoded protein: CASSLRTGTDTQYF.

This chain joins TRBV19 and TRBJ2-7; D may match TRBD1 or TRBD2 (5 bases each). V was clipped by 6 bases and J by 4 bases, with 13 bases between them. Germline lookup yields CDR1 LNHDA and CDR2 SQIVND (reference sequence). The CDR3 contains 13 residues. CDR3 in amino acids: CASSEGNVYEQYF. The CDR3 DNA follows: TGTGCCAGTAGCGAGGGGAATGTGTACGAGCAGTACTTC.

This clone was seen once. This chain connects TRBV5-1 to TRBJ2-2; D gene unclear. V lost 3 bases and J lost 5, with 14 bases in between. CDR1 and CDR2 (germline): SGHRS, YFSETQ. The CDR3 consists of 15 residues. Here the CDR3 reads CASSSPTPRTGELFF. The DNA of the CDR3 is TGCGCCAGCAGCTCCCCTACCCCCCGGACCGGGGAGCTGTTTTTT.

The V and J genes are TRBV5-1 and TRBJ2-3; D not resolved. V lost 1 base and J lost 4, with 4 bases in between. The CDR3 extends over 12 amino acids. Looked up from germline, CDR1 is SGHRS and CDR2 is YFSETQ. As DNA, the CDR3 is TGCGCCAGCAGCTTGAGGGCAGATACGCAGTATTTT. This gives the protein CASSLRADTQYF.

The J gene is TRBJ2-5, the V gene TRBV7-6; D possibly matches TRBD1 or TRBD2 (5 bases each). The CDR3 length is 15 residues. V lost 4 bases and J lost 0, with 12 bases in between. Per germline, CDR1 SGHVS and CDR2 FNYEAQ. CDR3 sequence: CASSWLLGDQETQYF. The CDR3, as DNA: TGTGCCAGCAGCTGGCTTTTGGGGGACCAAGAGACCCAGTACTTC.

The V and J genes are TRBV19 and TRBJ1-4; perhaps TRBD1 as D (5 bases). Trimming took 3 bases from V and 0 from J, leaving 8 bases between them. The CDR3 contains 15 residues. In germline, CDR1 is LNHDA, CDR2 SQIVND (reference sequence). In DNA form, the CDR3 reads TGTGCCAGTAGTATTACAGGCGCAACTAATGAAAAACTGTTTTTT. Translated: CASSITGATNEKLFF.

This chain connects TRBV2 to TRBJ2-7; D uncertain. V lost 2 bases and J 3 bases, leaving 11 bases between the germline ends. The CDR3 contains 14 residues. Germline CDR1 is SNHLY and CDR2 is FYNNEI. CDR3 protein: CASSEWEGIYEQYF. The DNA for the CDR3 is TGTGCCAGCAGTGAATGGGAAGGGATCTACGAGCAGTACTTC.

In its sample, this clone ranks as medium-sized. The J gene is TRBJ2-1, the V gene TRBV7-9, with 9 bases fitting TRBD1. This CDR3 contains 13 residues. Trimming at V came to 7 bases and at J to 7 bases, leaving 5 bases not matched to a gene. In germline, CDR1 is SEHNR, CDR2 FQNEAQ (reference sequence). CDR3: CASTRTGDNEQFF. In DNA, the CDR3 is TGTGCCAGCACCCGGACAGGGGATAATGAGCAGTTCTTC.